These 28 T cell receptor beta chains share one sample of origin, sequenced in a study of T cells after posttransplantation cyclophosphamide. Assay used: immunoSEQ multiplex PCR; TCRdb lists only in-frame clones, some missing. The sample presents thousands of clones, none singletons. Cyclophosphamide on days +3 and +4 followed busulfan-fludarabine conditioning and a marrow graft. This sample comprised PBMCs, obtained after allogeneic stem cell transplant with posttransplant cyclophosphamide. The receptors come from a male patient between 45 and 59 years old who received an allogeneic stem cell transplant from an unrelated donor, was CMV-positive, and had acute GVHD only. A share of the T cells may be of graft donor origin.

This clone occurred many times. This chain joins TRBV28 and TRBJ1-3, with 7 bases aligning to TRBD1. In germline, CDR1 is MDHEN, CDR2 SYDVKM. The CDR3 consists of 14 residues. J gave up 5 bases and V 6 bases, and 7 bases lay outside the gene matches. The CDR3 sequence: CASRAQGLRNTIYF. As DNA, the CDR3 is TGTGCCAGCAGGGCACAGGGGTTGAGAAACACCATATATTTT.

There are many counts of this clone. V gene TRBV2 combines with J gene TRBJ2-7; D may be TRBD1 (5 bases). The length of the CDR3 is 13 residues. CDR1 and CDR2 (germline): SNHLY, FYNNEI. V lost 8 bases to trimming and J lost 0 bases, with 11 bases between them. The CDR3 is CASLGRGSYEQYF. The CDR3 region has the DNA TGTGCCAGCCTTGGTAGGGGCTCCTACGAGCAGTACTTC.

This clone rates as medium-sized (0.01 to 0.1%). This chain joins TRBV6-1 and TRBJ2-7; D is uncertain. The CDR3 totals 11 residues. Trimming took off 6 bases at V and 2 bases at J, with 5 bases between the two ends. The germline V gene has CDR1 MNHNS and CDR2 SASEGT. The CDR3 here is CASSQTYEQYF. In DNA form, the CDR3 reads TGTGCCAGCAGCCAGACCTACGAGCAGTACTTC.

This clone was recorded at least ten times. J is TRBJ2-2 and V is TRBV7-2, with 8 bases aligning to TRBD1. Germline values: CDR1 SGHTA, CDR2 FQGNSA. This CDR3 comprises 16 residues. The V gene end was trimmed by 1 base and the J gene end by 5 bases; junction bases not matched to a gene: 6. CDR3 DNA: TGTGCCAGCAGCTTAGGGGACAGGAGTTTTACCGGGGAGCTGTTTTTT. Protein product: CASSLGDRSFTGELFF.

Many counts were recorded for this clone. CDR3 amino acids: CAWGRRNTEAFF. As DNA, the CDR3 is TGTGCCTGGGGCCGCCGGAACACTGAAGCTTTCTTT. V is TRBV30 and J is TRBJ1-1, with no clear D. Trimming stripped 5 bases from V and 1 base from J, with 8 bases between. The CDR3 runs to 12 residues. Looked up from germline, CDR1 is GTSNPN and CDR2 is SVGIG (reference sequence).

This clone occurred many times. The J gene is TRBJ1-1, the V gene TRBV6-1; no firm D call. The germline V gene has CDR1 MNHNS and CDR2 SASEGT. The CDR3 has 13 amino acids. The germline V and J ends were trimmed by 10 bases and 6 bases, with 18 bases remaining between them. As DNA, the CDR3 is TGTGCCACCAACGGAAGGAGCTACGCTGAAGCTTTCTTT. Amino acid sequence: CATNGRSYAEAFF.

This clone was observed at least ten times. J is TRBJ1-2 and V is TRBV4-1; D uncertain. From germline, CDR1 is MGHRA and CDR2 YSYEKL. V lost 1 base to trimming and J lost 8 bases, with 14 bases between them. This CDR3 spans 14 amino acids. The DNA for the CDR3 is TGCGCCAGCAGCCAAGGGGGAGGGAATAGAGGCTACACCTTC. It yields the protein CASSQGGGNRGYTF.

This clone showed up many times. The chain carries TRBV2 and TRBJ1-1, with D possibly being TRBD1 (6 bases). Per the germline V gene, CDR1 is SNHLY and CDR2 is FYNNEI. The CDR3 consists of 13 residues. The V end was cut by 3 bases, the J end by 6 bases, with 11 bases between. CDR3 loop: CASSDTGPPEAFF. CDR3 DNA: TGTGCCAGCAGTGACACAGGGCCCCCTGAAGCTTTCTTT.

The CDR3: CASSQQAGVGYTF. The CDR3 DNA follows: TGTGCCAGCAGCCAGCAGGCGGGGGTTGGCTACACCTTC. This chain connects TRBV14 to TRBJ1-2; tentatively, D is TRBD1 (5 bases). CDR1 is SGHDN, CDR2 FVKESK, per germline. The CDR3 consists of 13 residues. With 3 bases removed from V and 7 bases from J, the gap between germline ends came to 12 bases. Full variable domain (outside the CDR3, taken from reference TRBV14 and TRBJ1-2): EAGVTQFPSHSVIEKGQTVTLRCDPISGHDNLYWYRRVMGKEIKFLLHFVKESKQDESGMPNNRFLAERTGGTYSTLKVQPAELEDSGVYFCASSQQAGVGYTFGSGTRLTVV.

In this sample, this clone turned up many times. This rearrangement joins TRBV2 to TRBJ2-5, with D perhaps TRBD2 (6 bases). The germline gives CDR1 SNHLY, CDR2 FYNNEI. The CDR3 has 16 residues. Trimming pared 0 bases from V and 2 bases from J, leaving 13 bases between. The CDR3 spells CASSEALAGTQETQYF. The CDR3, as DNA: TGTGCCAGCAGTGAAGCGCTTGCCGGGACTCAAGAGACCCAGTACTTC.

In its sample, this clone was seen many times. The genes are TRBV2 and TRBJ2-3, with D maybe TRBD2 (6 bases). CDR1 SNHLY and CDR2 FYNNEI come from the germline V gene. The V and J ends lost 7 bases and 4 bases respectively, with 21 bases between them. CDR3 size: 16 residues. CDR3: CASKWIGGWRADTQYF. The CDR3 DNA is TGTGCCAGCAAATGGATAGGAGGGTGGCGCGCAGATACGCAGTATTTT.

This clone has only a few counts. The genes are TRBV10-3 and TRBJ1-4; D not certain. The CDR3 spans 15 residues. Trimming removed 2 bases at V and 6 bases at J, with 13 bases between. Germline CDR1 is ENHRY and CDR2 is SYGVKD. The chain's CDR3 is CAISEAGSRDEKLFF. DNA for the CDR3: TGTGCCATCAGTGAGGCGGGGAGTCGGGATGAAAAACTGTTTTTT.

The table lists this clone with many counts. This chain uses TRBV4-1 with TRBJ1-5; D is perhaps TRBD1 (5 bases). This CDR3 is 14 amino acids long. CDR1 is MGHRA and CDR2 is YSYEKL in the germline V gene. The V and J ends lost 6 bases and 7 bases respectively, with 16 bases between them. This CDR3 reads CASSLADGGQPQHF. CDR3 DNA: TGCGCCAGCAGTTTAGCCGACGGGGGGCAGCCCCAGCATTTT.

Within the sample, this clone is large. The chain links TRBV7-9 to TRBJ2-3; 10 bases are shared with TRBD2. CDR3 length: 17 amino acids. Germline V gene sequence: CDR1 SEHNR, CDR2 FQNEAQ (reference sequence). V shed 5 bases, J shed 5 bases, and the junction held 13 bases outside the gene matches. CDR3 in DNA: TGTGCCAGCAGCGCGCCGCGAGCGGGAGGGCGGAAAGATACGCAGTATTTT. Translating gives CASSAPRAGGRKDTQYF.

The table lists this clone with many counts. The CDR3 sequence: CSVEQGARQETQYF. In DNA, the CDR3 is TGCAGCGTCGAACAGGGGGCCCGTCAAGAGACCCAGTACTTC. V is TRBV29-1 and J is TRBJ2-5; TRBD1 agrees at 9 bases. CDR3 length: 14 amino acids. Losses at the gene ends were 6 bases for V and 2 bases for J; bases not matched to a gene: 7. CDR1 and CDR2 from the germline V gene are SQVTM and ANQGSEA. Drawing the rest from reference TRBV29-1 and TRBJ2-5, the complete variable domain is SAVISQKPSRDICQRGTSLTIQCQVDSQVTMMFWYRQQPGQSLTLIATANQGSEATYESGFVIDKFPISRPNLTFSTLTVSNMSPEDSSIYLCSVEQGARQETQYFGPGTRLLVL.

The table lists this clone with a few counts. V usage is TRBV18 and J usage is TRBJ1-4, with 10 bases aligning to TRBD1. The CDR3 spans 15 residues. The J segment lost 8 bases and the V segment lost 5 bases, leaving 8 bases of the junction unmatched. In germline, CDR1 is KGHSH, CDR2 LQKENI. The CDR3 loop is CASSDSTGGKEKLFF. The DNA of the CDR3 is TGTGCCAGCTCAGACTCGACAGGGGGCAAGGAAAAACTGTTTTTT.

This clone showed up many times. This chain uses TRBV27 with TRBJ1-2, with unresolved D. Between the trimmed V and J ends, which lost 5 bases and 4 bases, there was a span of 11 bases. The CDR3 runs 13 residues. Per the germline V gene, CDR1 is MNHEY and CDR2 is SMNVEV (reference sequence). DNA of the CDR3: TGTGCCAGCAGTCGCGGGATGGCCTATGGCTACACCTTC. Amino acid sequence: CASSRGMAYGYTF.

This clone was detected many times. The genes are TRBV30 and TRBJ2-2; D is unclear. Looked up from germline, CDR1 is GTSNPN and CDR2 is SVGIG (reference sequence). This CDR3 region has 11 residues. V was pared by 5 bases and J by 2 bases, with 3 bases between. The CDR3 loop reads CAWHNTGELFF. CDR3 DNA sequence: TGTGCCTGGCATAACACCGGGGAGCTGTTTTTT.

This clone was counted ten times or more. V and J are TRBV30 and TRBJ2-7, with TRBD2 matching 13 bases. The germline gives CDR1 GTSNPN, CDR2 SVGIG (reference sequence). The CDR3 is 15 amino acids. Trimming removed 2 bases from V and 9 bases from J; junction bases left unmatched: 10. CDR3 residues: CAWSIRTSGSSVQYF. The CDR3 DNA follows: TGTGCCTGGAGTATCCGGACTAGCGGGAGTAGTGTGCAGTACTTC.

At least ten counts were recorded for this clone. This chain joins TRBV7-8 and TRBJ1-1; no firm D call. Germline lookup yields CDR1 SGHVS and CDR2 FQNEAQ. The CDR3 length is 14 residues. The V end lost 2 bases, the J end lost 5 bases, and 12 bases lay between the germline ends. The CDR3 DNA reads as TGTGCCAGCAGCTTAAGGGAGGGTAAGACTGAAGCTTTCTTT. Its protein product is CASSLREGKTEAFF.

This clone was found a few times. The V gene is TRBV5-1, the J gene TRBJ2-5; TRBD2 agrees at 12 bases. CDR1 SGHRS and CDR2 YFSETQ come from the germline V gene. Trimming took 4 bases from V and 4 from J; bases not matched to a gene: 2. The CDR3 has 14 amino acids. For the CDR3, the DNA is TGCGCCAGCAGCCCGGGACTAGCGGGAGAGACCCAGTACTTC. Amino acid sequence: CASSPGLAGETQYF. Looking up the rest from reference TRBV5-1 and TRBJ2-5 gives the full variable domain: KAGVTQTPRYLIKTRGQQVTLSCSPISGHRSVSWYQQTPGQGLQFLFEYFSETQRNKGNFPGRFSGRQFSNSRSEMNVSTLELGDSALYLCASSPGLAGETQYFGPGTRLLVL.

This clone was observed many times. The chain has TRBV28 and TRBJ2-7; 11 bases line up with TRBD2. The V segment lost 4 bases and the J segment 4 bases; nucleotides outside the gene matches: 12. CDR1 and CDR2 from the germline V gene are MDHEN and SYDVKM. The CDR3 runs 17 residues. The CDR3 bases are TGTGCCAGCAGTTCCCACCTACTAGCGGGAGTTGGGTACGAGCAGTACTTC. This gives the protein CASSSHLLAGVGYEQYF.

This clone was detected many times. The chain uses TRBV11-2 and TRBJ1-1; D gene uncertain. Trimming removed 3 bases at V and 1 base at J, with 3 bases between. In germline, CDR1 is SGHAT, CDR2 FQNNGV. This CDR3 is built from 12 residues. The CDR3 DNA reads TGTGCCAGCAGCTTTCGGAACACTGAAGCTTTCTTT. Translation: CASSFRNTEAFF.

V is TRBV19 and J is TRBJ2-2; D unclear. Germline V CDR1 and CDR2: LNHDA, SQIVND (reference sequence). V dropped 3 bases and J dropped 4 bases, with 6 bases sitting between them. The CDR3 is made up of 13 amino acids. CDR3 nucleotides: TGTGCCAGTAGTATGGGCCCCACCGGGGAGCTGTTTTTT. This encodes CASSMGPTGELFF.

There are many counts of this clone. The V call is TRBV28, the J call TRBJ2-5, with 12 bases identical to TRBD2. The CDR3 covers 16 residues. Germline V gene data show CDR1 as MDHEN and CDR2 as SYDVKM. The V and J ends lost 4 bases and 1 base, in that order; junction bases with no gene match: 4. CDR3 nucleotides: TGTGCCAGCAGTTATCGACTAGCGGGAGTCCAAGAGACCCAGTACTTC. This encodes CASSYRLAGVQETQYF.

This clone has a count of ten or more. The CDR3 DNA sequence: TGTGCCAGCTCCTGGGCTACTAGCGGGGGGCATAGCACAGATACGCAGTATTTT. It specifies CASSWATSGGHSTDTQYF. This sequence joins TRBV21-1 and TRBJ2-3; the table's D gene call, TRBD2, was not cross checked with the DNA. TRBV21-1 is reported as a pseudogene. The CDR3 has 18 residues.

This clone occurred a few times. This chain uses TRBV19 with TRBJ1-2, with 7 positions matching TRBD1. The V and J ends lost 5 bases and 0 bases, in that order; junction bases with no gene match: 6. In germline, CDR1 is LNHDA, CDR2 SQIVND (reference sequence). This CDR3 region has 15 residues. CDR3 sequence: CASSPRTGANYGYTF. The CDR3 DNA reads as TGTGCCAGTAGTCCGCGGACAGGAGCTAACTATGGCTACACCTTC. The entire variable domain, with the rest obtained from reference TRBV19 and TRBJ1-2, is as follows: DGGITQSPKYLFRKEGQNVTLSCEQNLNHDAMYWYRQDPGQGLRLIYYSQIVNDFQKGDIAEGYSVSREKKESFPLTVTSAQKNPTAFYLCASSPRTGANYGYTFGSGTRLTVV.

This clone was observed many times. The CDR3 loop is CASSSIAGRYEQYF. CDR3 bases: TGTGCCAGCAGCTCAATAGCGGGGCGCTACGAGCAGTACTTC. The chain is built from TRBV11-2 and TRBJ2-7; TRBD2 aligns across 8 bases. The CDR3 is made up of 14 amino acids. The junction had 5 bases not matched to a gene; V was cut back by 4 bases and J by 3 bases. Germline CDR1 is SGHAT and CDR2 is FQNNGV.